The 8 T cell receptor beta chains listed next were all sequenced from one sample in a study of tumor-infiltrating lymphocytes in primary liver carcinoma. Making TCR beta cDNA involved around 500 ng total RNA and a constant-region primer. Three nested multiplex PCR rounds of slightly modified ARM-PCR generated TCR beta libraries. With TRBV1-TRBV30 forward primers and a C-beta reverse primer, the first two PCR rounds were run for approximately 10 cycles each. TCRdb reprocessed the multiplex PCR reads with MiXCR, giving one entry per CDR3 protein. The table has about 75,000 distinct CDR3 sequences, roughly two thirds seen once. Co-extraction of RNA and DNA was performed on about 19-32 mg of unsorted bulk tissue. The sample consisted of tumor-adjacent normal liver tissue. These TCRs come from a man aged 35-49 years with primary liver carcinoma and hepatitis B virus infection.

With respect to this clonotype: One end of the junction is discordant with germline, which a read error may explain. The chain links TRBV11-2 to TRBJ1-2; 9 bases align to TRBD1. CDR1 and CDR2 (germline): SGHAT, FQNNGV. This CDR3 has 14 residues. The chain's CDR3 is CASSLGTGRFDYTF. CDR3 coding DNA: TGTGCCAGTAGCTTGGGGACAGGGCGATTTGACTACACCTTC.

A word on this clonotype: The junction shows a germline mismatch at one end, possibly a read error. The chain carries TRBV4-2 and TRBJ2-2; either TRBD1 or TRBD2 may supply D (5 bases each). The CDR3 has 19 residues. CDR1 and CDR2 (germline): LGHNA, YNFKEQ. In nucleotides, the CDR3 is TGTGCCAGCAGCCAAGGGCACTTGCGGGTGGGCTCGGACACAGGGGAGCTGTTTTTT. Translating it yields CASSQGHLRVGSDTGELFF.

The sample holds one count of this clonotype. A junction end diverges from the germline sequence, so it may reflect a read error. The gene calls are TRBV29-1 and TRBJ2-3; D may be TRBD2 (5 bases). Germline CDR1 and CDR2: SQVTM and ANQGSEA. CDR3 length: 14 amino acids. The DNA for the CDR3 is TGCAGCGTTGAATCCGTGAGGGCGGCAGATACGCAATATTTT. It yields the protein CSVESVRAADTQYF.

This chain connects TRBV11-2 to TRBJ2-5, with D tentatively TRBD1 (6 bases). This CDR3 comprises 15 residues. Deletions cut 1 base from V and 4 bases from J, with 13 bases between. Germline CDR1 reads SGHAT; CDR2 reads FQNNGV. The DNA of the CDR3 is TGTGCCAGCAGCTTAGGGTGTACAGGGTTAGAGACCCAGTACTTC. This sequence encodes CASSLGCTGLETQYF. Combining the CDR3 with reference TRBV11-2 and TRBJ2-5 gives the whole variable domain EAGVAQSPRYKIIEKRQSVAFWCNPISGHATLYWYQQILGQGPKLLIQFQNNGVVDDSQLPKDRFSAERLKGVDSTLKIQPAKLEDSAVYLCASSLGCTGLETQYFGPGTRLLVL.

In this sample, this clonotype turned up once. This is likely a read error, given that the CDR3 carries no conserved phenylalanine or tryptophan at its end. The chain recombines TRBV6-5 with TRBJ2-3; possible D gene TRBD1, 5 bases. The germline gives CDR1 MNHEY, CDR2 SVGAGI. The CDR3 consists of 16 residues. The V end was cut by 3 bases, the J end by 2 bases, with 15 bases between. CDR3 loop: CASSYSRDAFTDTQYV. The CDR3 nucleotides are TGTGCCAGCAGTTATTCCAGGGATGCCTTCACAGATACGCAGTATGTT.

The chain uses TRBV11-1 and TRBJ2-1; 8 nucleotides match TRBD2. The CDR3 is made up of 14 amino acids. CDR1 SGHAT and CDR2 FQDESV come from the germline V gene (reference sequence). Trimming at V came to 0 bases and at J to 15 bases, leaving 10 bases not matched to a gene. The CDR3 loop is CASSLAGGRIVLFF. The DNA for the CDR3 is TGTGCCAGCAGCTTAGCTGGCGGGAGGATCGTCCTGTTCTTC.

Turning to this clonotype: The junction differs from germline at one of its ends, possibly a read error. The V and J genes are TRBV6-2 or TRBV6-3 and TRBJ2-7; the D gene is possibly TRBD2 (6 bases). This CDR3 spans 16 amino acids. Germline values: CDR1 MNHEY, CDR2 SVGEGT. CDR3 sequence: CASSYSTVTGDYGQHF. The CDR3 region has the DNA TGTGCCAGCAGTTACTCGACTGTGACGGGAGACTACGGGCAGCACTTC.

With regard to this clonotype: At one end, the junction sequence differs from germline, possibly due to a read error. The CDR3 loop reads CAIRASGRINEHFF. The CDR3 bases are TGTGCCATCAGGGCTAGTGGGAGGATAAATGAGCACTTCTTC. The V and J genes are TRBV10-3 and TRBJ2-1; a possible D gene is TRBD2 (6 bases). This CDR3 has 14 amino acids. Germline V gives CDR1 ENHRY, CDR2 SYGVKD.